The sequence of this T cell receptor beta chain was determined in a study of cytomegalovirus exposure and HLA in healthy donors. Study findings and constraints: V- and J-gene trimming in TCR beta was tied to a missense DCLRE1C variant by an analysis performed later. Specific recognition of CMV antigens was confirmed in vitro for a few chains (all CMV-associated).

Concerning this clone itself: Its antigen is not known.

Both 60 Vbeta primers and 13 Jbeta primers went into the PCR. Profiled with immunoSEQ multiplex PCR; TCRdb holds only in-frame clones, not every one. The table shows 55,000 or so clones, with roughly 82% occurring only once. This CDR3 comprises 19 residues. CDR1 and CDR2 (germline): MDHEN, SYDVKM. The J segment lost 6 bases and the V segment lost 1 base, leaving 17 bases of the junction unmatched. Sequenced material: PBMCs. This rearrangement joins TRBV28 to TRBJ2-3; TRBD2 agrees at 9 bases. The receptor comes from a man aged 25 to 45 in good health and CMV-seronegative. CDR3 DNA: TGTGCCAGCAGTTTATTCGAGTTTAGGGCGGGGGGGTTTTGGGATACGCAGTATTTT. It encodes CASSLFEFRAGGFWDTQYF.